This TCR beta chain came from a study of cytotoxic CD8 clonotypes in ibrutinib-treated CLL (dated by TCRdb to the early 2020s). About the investigation overall: The cohort was composed of ten to eleven relapsed/refractory and roughly 16 treatment-naive patients; IGHV unmutated status was identified in 17 patients. Responses were partial in approximately 24 patients and complete in 2; after median roughly 69 months follow-up, about 15 stayed in remission and some twelve progressed. The response samples were drawn at a median of approximately 11 months into treatment, with a range of about 6 to 36 months. On average, each sample had 255,043 productive templates and about 89,000 productive rearrangements. Of the approximately 87 people in the trial, about 27 had longitudinal samples available. Cryopreserved peripheral blood mononuclear cells were obtained prior to treatment, at the time of response, and at either disease progression or sustained remission. Every remission and progressive disease sample was obtained while ibrutinib was still being received by the patients.

This clone showed up just a few times. Its antigen is not yet known. No quality values exist for individual bases; no much larger clone is one base distant. Trimming at the junction amounts to 2 bases on V and 0 bases on J, and the germline ends lie 12 bases apart. The CDR3 runs 17 amino acids, cysteine and phenylalanine included. Only the CDR3 part of the read is kept: 51 bases, read in frame from the first base. CDR1 and CDR2 are drawn from the germline V gene: SGHDT, YYEEEE. This specimen's time point label, interpreted: eleven to twelve months on ibrutinib. For TCR beta library preparation, about 2 micrograms of genomic DNA was extracted from cryopreserved PBMCs. High-throughput TCR beta sequencing was performed on longitudinal blood samples from CLL patients receiving ibrutinib monotherapy. The patients took part in an open-label, single-center phase 2 trial of ibrutinib monotherapy. Each clonotype received, on average, 10x coverage in deep resolution sequencing performed on a MiSeq, where the target depth lay between 1 in 1 million and 1 in 200,000 T cells. The immunoSEQ hsTCRB Kit was used to generate the TCR beta libraries. The study's own analysis went as follows. Data were analyzed with ImmunoSEQ Data Assistant and ImmunoSEQ Analyzer, with V, D and J genes assigned per IMGT definitions. Clonality, which ranges from 0 to 1, was calculated as one minus the normalized Shannon entropy of productive rearrangement frequencies. Only overrepresented clonotypes making up at least 0.05% of each patient's repertoire were included in the public clonotype analysis. About a dozen repertoires from age-matched healthy donors, obtained from immuneACCESS, served as clonality controls. TCRdb took over this immuneACCESS table, retaining in-frame rearrangements with V and J assigned. Such tables are incomplete; in checked studies, under half of the missing clones stem from an unresolved V gene, and the remainder is unexplained. The V and J calls and clone size come from that table; D and trimming were worked out from the DNA. This sample holds roughly 63,000 clones; around 60% were observed only once. The top ten clonotypes cover roughly 14% of the sample.

Paper-wide results and their limitations: Public clonotypes were found to be uncommon and were observed to contract or remain stable during treatment; the increase in clonality was shown to reflect expansion of private clonotypes at ibrutinib response. Baseline clonality exceeded that of age-matched healthy donors and correlated strongly with circulating CD8+ T-cell counts. Sampling times were not matched between sustained-remission and progressing patients, and lymph node repertoires were not studied. At ibrutinib response clonality went up, during sustained remission it held steady, and at progression it dropped back toward baseline.

The TCR sequence derives from a human donor with chronic lymphocytic leukemia. Specimen: PBMCs, collected after 12 months of ibrutinib treatment. The sequence links TRBV5-6 to TRBJ2-6, with the D gene not confidently named. The DNA reads as follows: TGTGCCAGCAGCTTAATTGCAGGTTTCTCTGGGGCCAACGTCCTGACTTTC. Its protein reads: CASSLIAGFSGANVLTF.